This is a list of T cell receptor beta chains from one sample in a study of blood T cell repertoires in COVID-19. The repertoire was sequenced with immunoSEQ multiplex PCR; TCRdb's copy has only in-frame clones and lacks some. Here the sample spans around 110,000 clones, over 80% being singletons. Sequencing used peripheral blood. These receptors came from a man under 40 with acute or convalescent COVID-19. CDR3s include the opening cysteine and the closing phenylalanine or tryptophan. A D gene is named only where the DNA matches it firmly. Part of the rows lack a size; the others show once, few, many or a class for expanded clones.

j_call d_call clone_size v_call cdr3_nt cdr3_aa
TRBJ1-2 NA NA TRBV7-9 TGTGCCAGCAGCTTAGTACGGCCAGGGAATGGCTACACCTTC CASSLVRPGNGYTF
TRBJ1-5 TRBD1 NA TRBV30 TGTGCCTGGAGTCGGGACAGTAATCAGCCCCAGCATTTT CAWSRDSNQPQHF
TRBJ1-5 TRBD1 NA TRBV6-5 TGTGCCAGCAGGACAGGGAGGATAAGCAATCAGCCCCAGCATTTT CASRTGRISNQPQHF
TRBJ2-7 TRBD1 NA TRBV7-9 TGTGCCAGCAGCTTGGGAGTCAGGGGGTCCTACGAGCAGTACTTC CASSLGVRGSYEQYF
TRBJ1-3 TRBD1 NA TRBV18 TGTGCCAGCTCACGCGCCGGGACAGGGTCCGGAAACACCATATATTTT CASSRAGTGSGNTIYF
TRBJ2-7 TRBD1 NA TRBV7-3 TGTGCCAGCAGCTTAAGGGACAGCTACGAGCAGTACTTC CASSLRDSYEQYF
TRBJ1-1 NA once TRBV7-2 TGTGCCAGCAGCTTAGCGCTCGGGGGGGCAGGGAACACTGAAGCTTTCTTT CASSLALGGAGNTEAFF
TRBJ2-1 NA NA TRBV20-1 TGCAGTGCTAGTTCGGGAGCTTACAATGAGCAGTTCTTC CSASSGAYNEQFF
TRBJ1-2 TRBD1 few TRBV19 TGTGCCAGTAGTATAGATCACAGGGGCGGCTACACCTTC CASSIDHRGGYTF
TRBJ2-3 NA NA TRBV4-3 TGCGCCAGCAGCCAAAGGGACAACACAGATACGCAGTATTTT CASSQRDNTDTQYF
TRBJ1-2 NA NA TRBV12-3/TRBV12-4 TGTGCCAGCAGTTCGCGTATTGACTATGGCTACACCTTC CASSSRIDYGYTF
TRBJ2-3 TRBD1 NA TRBV5-1 TGCGCCAGCAGCTCGACAGGGGCCATCGGGGATACGCAGTATTTT CASSSTGAIGDTQYF
TRBJ1-2 NA once TRBV27 TGTGCCAGTAGCTCCATTATTAACTATGGCTACACCTTC CASSSIINYGYTF
TRBJ2-1 TRBD2 once TRBV14 TGTGCCAGCAGCCCGAATCTAGCGGGACACAATGAGCAGTTCTTC CASSPNLAGHNEQFF
TRBJ1-2 NA few TRBV2 TGTGCCAGCAGTGAAGCGGCAGGGGTTGGAGCTAACTATGGCTACACCTTC CASSEAAGVGANYGYTF
TRBJ2-2 NA NA TRBV10-3 TGTGCCTCGTGGCCCGGGGACACCGGGGAGCTGTTTTTT CASWPGDTGELFF
TRBJ2-2 NA NA TRBV7-2 TGTGCCAGCAGCTTCAGGGGTCGAGCCACCGGGGAGCTGTTTTTT CASSFRGRATGELFF
TRBJ2-1 NA NA TRBV3-1/TRBV3-2 TGTGCCAGCAGCCCCCGGGACTCCTACAATGAGCAGTTCTTC CASSPRDSYNEQFF
TRBJ2-5 NA NA TRBV7-6 TGTGCCAGCAGCTTAGGTGGAGGTGGGACCCAGTACTTC CASSLGGGGTQYF
TRBJ2-5 TRBD2 once TRBV9 TGTGCCAGCAGCGGCGCGGGGGGAATAAAAGAGACCCAGTACTTC CASSGAGGIKETQYF
TRBJ1-4 NA NA TRBV5-5 TGTGCCAGCAGCCTAGGACAGACAACTAATGAAAAACTGTTTTTT CASSLGQTTNEKLFF
TRBJ2-1 NA few TRBV3-1/TRBV3-2 TGTGCCAGCAGCCAATCGACTAGCTACAATGAGCAGTTCTTC CASSQSTSYNEQFF
TRBJ1-2 TRBD1 NA TRBV2 TGTGCCAGCACTGAGGGACAGCTAAACTATGGCTACACCTTC CASTEGQLNYGYTF
TRBJ1-5 NA NA TRBV27 TGTGCCAGGATCCTTGCCAGGGAAGGTCTTTTT CARILAREGLF
TRBJ2-3 TRBD1 NA TRBV2 TGTGCCAGCAGTGGAGGCAGGGGGCCAGATACGCAGTATTTT CASSGGRGPDTQYF
TRBJ2-5 TRBD2 NA TRBV7-8 TGTGCCAGCAGCTTAGGAAGGGCGGGAGGACTCCAAGAGACCCAGTACTTC CASSLGRAGGLQETQYF
TRBJ1-4 NA NA TRBV13 TGTGCCAGCAGCTTAAGGGGGGGAGGTGAAAAACTGTTTTTT CASSLRGGGEKLFF
TRBJ2-1 TRBD1 NA TRBV27 TGTGCCAGCAGTTTCGGGACAGGGGGCAATGAGCAGTTCTTC CASSFGTGGNEQFF
TRBJ2-2 NA once TRBV3-1/TRBV3-2 TGTGCCAGCAGCCACCGTCAGGGGACGAACACCGGGGAGCTGTTTTTT CASSHRQGTNTGELFF
TRBJ1-2 NA once TRBV20-1 TGCAGTGCTAGTGTGGGGGACACCTCGGGCGGCTACACCTTC CSASVGDTSGGYTF
TRBJ2-7 TRBD2 NA TRBV10-3 TGTGCAAAAGCCAGCGGGGGGGGTTCCTACGAGCAGTACTTC CAKASGGGSYEQYF
TRBJ2-5 NA NA TRBV7-9 TGTGCCAGCAGCTTAGAGGGGCTGGAGACCCAGTACTTC CASSLEGLETQYF
TRBJ2-3 TRBD2 NA TRBV7-3 TGTGCCAGCAGCTTCGGGACTAGCGGGGGCACAGATACGCAGTATTTT CASSFGTSGGTDTQYF
TRBJ2-1 TRBD2 many TRBV5-6 TGTGCCAGCAGCCCTATGAGGACTAGCGGGAGGTGGAATGAGCAGTTCTTC CASSPMRTSGRWNEQFF
TRBJ2-1 NA few TRBV6-5 TGTGCCAGCAGTTACTCGACACGCAGCTACAATGAGCAGTTCTTC CASSYSTRSYNEQFF
TRBJ2-2 TRBD2 NA TRBV6-4 TGTGCCAGCAGTAGTAGCGGGATGAACACCGGGGAGCTGTTTTTT CASSSSGMNTGELFF
TRBJ2-1 NA NA TRBV7-3 TGTGCCAGCAGCTCGACAGACAATGAGCAGTTCTTC CASSSTDNEQFF
TRBJ2-5 TRBD2 NA TRBV11-2 TGTGCCAGCAGCCCGAAGACTAGCGGGGGGTTCAAGACCCAGTACTTC CASSPKTSGGFKTQYF
TRBJ2-7 TRBD2 NA TRBV6-6 TGTGCCAGCAGCCCTCCGGGGGGGCCCCACGAGCAGTACTTC CASSPPGGPHEQYF
TRBJ2-5 TRBD2 NA TRBV13 TGTGCCAGCAGCTATTGGACTAGGCGGGAGACCCAGTACTTC CASSYWTRRETQYF
TRBJ2-3 TRBD2 NA TRBV7-3 TGTGCCAGCAGCAATGGACTAGCGGTAACAGATACGCAGTATTTT CASSNGLAVTDTQYF
TRBJ1-6 NA NA TRBV4-1 TGCGCCAGCAGCCAAGAGTCGTCACCCCTCCACTTT CASSQESSPLHF
TRBJ2-3 NA NA TRBV6-5 TGTGCCAGCAGCCTAACGGGAGATACGCAGTATTTT CASSLTGDTQYF
TRBJ2-2 TRBD2 NA TRBV2 TGTGCCACCACTCGGGGGGGCCGGACCGGGGAGCTGTTTTTT CATTRGGRTGELFF
TRBJ2-2 TRBD2 once TRBV10-3 TGTGCCATCACGGGACTAGCGGCCGGGGAGCTGTTTTTT CAITGLAAGELFF
TRBJ1-2 NA NA TRBV3-1/TRBV3-2 TGTGCCAGCAGCCAAGACTTAGCGGGCTATGGCTACACCTTC CASSQDLAGYGYTF
TRBJ1-2 NA NA TRBV15 TGTGCCACCAGCAGGGACCGTTCAGGGGTTTATGGCTACACCTTC CATSRDRSGVYGYTF
TRBJ2-1 TRBD2 NA TRBV5-1 TGCGCCAGCAGCTCCGGACTAGCGGGTGAGCAGTTCTTC CASSSGLAGEQFF
TRBJ1-2 TRBD1 NA TRBV27 TGTGCCAGCAGTCTCACAGGGGACCGGCCTGGCTACACCTTC CASSLTGDRPGYTF
TRBJ2-1 TRBD2 NA TRBV30 TGTGCCTGGGGACTAGCAAGCTACAATGAGCAGTTCTTC CAWGLASYNEQFF
TRBJ1-2 TRBD1 once TRBV7-9 TGTGCCAGCAGCTTAGAAGCAGGGGGGTTATATGGCTACACCTTC CASSLEAGGLYGYTF
TRBJ2-5 TRBD2 once TRBV4-2 TGTGCCAGCAGCCAAGACCCCGGGGGGGTAATGGGGACCCAGTACTTC CASSQDPGGVMGTQYF
TRBJ1-4 TRBD1 NA TRBV7-9 TGTGCCAGCAGCCTCGACAGGGGAAGGGAAAAACTGTTTTTT CASSLDRGREKLFF
TRBJ1-4 TRBD1 NA TRBV5-1 TGCGCCAGCAGCTTTAACCCACAGGGGGTTTCTAATGAAAAACTGTTTTTT CASSFNPQGVSNEKLFF
TRBJ2-5 TRBD2 NA TRBV5-1 TGCGCCAGCAGCTTAGCGGGAGGGCCGTTGGAGACCCAGTACTTC CASSLAGGPLETQYF